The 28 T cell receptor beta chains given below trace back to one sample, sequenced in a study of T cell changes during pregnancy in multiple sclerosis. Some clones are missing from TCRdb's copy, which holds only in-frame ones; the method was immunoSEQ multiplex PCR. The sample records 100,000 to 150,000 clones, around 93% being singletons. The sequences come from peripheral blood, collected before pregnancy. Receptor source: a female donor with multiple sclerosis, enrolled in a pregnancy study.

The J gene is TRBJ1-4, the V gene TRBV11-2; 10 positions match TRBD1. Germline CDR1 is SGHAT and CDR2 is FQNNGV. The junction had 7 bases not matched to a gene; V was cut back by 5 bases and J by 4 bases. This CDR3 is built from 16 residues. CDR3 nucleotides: TGTGCCAGCAGCCTGGGACAGGGGCTGGGTAATGAAAAACTGTTTTTT. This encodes CASSLGQGLGNEKLFF.

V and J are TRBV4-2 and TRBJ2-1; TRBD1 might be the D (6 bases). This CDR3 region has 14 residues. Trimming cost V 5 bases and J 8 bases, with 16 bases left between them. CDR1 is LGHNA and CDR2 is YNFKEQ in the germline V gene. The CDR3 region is CASSVSTGLDEQFF. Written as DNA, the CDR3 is TGTGCCAGCAGCGTCAGTACAGGGCTGGATGAGCAGTTCTTC.

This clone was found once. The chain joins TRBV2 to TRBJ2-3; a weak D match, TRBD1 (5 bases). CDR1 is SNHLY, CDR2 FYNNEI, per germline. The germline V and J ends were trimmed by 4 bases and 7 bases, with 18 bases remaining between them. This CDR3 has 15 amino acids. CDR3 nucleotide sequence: TGTGCCAGCAGTGTGGCAGGGCTAGAAGGGAATACGCAGTATTTT. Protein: CASSVAGLEGNTQYF.

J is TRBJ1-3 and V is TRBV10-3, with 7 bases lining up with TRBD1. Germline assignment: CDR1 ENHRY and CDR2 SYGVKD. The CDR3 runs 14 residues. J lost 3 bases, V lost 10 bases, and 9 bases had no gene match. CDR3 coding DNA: TGTGCCACCGAACAGACAGGGTATGGAAACACCATATATTTT. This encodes CATEQTGYGNTIYF.

The CDR3 loop reads CASRSPGQAPEKLFF. The CDR3 coding sequence is TGTGCCAGCAGGTCCCCGGGACAGGCCCCCGAAAAACTGTTTTTT. V usage is TRBV6-6 and J usage is TRBJ1-4; TRBD1 matches 8 bases. V trimming: 6 bases; J trimming: 8 bases; junction bases outside the gene matches: 11. This CDR3 has 15 residues. Looked up from germline, CDR1 is MNHNY and CDR2 is SVGAGI (reference sequence).

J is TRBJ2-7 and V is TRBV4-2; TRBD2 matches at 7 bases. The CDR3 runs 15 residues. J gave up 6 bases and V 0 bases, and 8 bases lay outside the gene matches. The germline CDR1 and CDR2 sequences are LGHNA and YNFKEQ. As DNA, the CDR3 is TGTGCCAGCAGCCAAGAAGGAGGCGGGAGTGCCGAGCAGTACTTC. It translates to CASSQEGGGSAEQYF.

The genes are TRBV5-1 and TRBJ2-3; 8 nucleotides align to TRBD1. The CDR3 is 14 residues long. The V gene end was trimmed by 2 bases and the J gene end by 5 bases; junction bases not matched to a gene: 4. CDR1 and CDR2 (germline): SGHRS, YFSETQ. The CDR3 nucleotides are TGCGCCAGCAGCTTCACAGGGGGTCAAGATACGCAGTATTTT. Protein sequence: CASSFTGGQDTQYF. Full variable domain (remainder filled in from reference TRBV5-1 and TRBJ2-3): KAGVTQTPRYLIKTRGQQVTLSCSPISGHRSVSWYQQTPGQGLQFLFEYFSETQRNKGNFPGRFSGRQFSNSRSEMNVSTLELGDSALYLCASSFTGGQDTQYFGPGTRLTVL.

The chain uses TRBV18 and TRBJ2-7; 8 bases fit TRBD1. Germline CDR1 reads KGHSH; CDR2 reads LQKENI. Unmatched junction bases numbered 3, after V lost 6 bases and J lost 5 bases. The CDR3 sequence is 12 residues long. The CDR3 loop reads CASSHRGDEQYF. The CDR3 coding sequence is TGTGCCAGCTCTCACAGGGGGGACGAGCAGTACTTC.

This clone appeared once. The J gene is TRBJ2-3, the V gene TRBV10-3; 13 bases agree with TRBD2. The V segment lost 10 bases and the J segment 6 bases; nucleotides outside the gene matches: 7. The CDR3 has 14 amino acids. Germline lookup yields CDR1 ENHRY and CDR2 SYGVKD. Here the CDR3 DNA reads TGTGCCACCGGGACTAGCGGGACGAGGGATACGCAGTATTTT. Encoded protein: CATGTSGTRDTQYF.

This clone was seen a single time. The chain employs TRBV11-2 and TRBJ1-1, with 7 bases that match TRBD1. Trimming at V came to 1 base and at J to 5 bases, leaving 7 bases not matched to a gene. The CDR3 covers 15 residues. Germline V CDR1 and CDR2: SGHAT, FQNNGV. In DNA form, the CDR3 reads TGTGCCAGCAGCTTAGTCTGGCAGGGGGAGACTGAAGCTTTCTTT. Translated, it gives CASSLVWQGETEAFF.

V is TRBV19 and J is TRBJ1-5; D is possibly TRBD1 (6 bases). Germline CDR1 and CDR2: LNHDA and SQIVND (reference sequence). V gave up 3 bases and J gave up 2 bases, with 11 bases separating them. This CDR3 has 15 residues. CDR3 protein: CASSMEGGRNQPQHF. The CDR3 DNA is TGTGCCAGTAGTATGGAAGGGGGACGCAATCAGCCCCAGCATTTT.

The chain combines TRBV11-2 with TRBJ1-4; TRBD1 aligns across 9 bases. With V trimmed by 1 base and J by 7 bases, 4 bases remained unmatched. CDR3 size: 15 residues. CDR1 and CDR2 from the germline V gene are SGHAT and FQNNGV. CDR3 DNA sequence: TGTGCCAGCAGCTTAGGCGACAGGGGGGGTGAAAAACTGTTTTTT. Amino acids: CASSLGDRGGEKLFF.

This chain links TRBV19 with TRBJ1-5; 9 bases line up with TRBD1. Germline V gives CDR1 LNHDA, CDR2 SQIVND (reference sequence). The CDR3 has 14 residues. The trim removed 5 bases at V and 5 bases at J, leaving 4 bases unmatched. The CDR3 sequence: CASSRDREDQPQHF. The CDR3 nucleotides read TGTGCCAGTAGTCGGGACAGGGAGGATCAGCCCCAGCATTTT. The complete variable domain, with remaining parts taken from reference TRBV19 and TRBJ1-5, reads DGGITQSPKYLFRKEGQNVTLSCEQNLNHDAMYWYRQDPGQGLRLIYYSQIVNDFQKGDIAEGYSVSREKKESFPLTVTSAQKNPTAFYLCASSRDREDQPQHFGDGTRLSIL.

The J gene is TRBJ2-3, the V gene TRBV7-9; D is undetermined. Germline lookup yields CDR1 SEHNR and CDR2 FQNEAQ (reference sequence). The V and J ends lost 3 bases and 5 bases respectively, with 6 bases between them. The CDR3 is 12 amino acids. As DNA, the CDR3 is TGTGCCAGCAGCTTCCTAATAGATACGCAGTATTTT. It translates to CASSFLIDTQYF.

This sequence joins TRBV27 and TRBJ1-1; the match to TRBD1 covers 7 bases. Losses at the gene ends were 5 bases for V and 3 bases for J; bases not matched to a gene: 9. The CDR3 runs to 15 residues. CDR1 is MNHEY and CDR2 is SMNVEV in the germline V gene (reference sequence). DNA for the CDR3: TGTGCCAGCAGTACCGCCAGGGGGAGAGACACTGAAGCTTTCTTT. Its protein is CASSTARGRDTEAFF.

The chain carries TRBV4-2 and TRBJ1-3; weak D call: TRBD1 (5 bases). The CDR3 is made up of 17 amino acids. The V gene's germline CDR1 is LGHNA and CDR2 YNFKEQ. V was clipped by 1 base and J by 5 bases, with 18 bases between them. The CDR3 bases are TGTGCCAGCAGCCAAGGATTTACTCAGGGCGGGAGAAACACCATATATTTT. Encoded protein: CASSQGFTQGGRNTIYF.

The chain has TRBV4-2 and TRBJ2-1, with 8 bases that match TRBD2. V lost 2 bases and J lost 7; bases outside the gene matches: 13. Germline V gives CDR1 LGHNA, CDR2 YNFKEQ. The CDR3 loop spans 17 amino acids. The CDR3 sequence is CASSQYWAGGVLNEQFF. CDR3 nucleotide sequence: TGTGCCAGCAGCCAATATTGGGCGGGAGGAGTATTGAATGAGCAGTTCTTC.

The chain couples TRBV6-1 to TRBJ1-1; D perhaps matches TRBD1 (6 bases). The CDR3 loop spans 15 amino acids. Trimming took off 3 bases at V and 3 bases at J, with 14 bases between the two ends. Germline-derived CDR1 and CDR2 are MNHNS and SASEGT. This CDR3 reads CASSEGAPFDTEAFF. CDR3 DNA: TGTGCCAGCAGTGAGGGGGCTCCATTCGACACTGAAGCTTTCTTT.

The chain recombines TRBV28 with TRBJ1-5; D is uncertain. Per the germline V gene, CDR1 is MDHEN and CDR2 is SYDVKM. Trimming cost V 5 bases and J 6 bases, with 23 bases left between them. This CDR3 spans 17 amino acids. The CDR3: CASSATGRRRGGQPQHF. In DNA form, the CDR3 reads TGTGCCAGCAGTGCAACTGGCCGGAGGCGTGGTGGTCAGCCCCAGCATTTT.

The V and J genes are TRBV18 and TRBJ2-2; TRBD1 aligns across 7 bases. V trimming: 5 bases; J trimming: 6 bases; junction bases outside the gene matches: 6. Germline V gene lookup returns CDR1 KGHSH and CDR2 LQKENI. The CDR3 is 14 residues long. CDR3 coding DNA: TGTGCCAGCTCAGAAGGACAGGTCTCCGGGGAGCTGTTTTTT. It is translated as CASSEGQVSGELFF.

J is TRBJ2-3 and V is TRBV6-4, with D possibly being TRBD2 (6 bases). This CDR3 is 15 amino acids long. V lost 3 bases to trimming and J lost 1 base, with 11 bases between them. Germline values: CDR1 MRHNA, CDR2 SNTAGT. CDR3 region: CASSENGGRTDTQYF. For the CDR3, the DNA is TGTGCCAGCAGTGAAAACGGGGGTCGCACAGATACGCAGTATTTT.

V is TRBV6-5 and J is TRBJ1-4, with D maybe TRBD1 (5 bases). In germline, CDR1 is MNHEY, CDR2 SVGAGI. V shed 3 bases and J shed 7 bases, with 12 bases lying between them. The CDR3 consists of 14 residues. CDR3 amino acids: CASSYQQGAEKLFF. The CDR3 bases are TGTGCCAGCAGTTATCAGCAGGGTGCTGAAAAACTGTTTTTT.

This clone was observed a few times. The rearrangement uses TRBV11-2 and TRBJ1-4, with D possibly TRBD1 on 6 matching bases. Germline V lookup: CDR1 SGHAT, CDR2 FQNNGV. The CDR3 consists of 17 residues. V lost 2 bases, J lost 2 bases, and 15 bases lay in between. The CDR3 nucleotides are TGTGCCAGCAGCTTACGTGCCGCGGGGGCGACTAATGAAAAACTGTTTTTT. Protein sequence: CASSLRAAGATNEKLFF.

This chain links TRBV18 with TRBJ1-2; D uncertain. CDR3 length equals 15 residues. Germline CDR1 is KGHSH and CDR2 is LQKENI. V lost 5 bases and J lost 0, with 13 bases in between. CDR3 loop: CASSNQMNTNYGYTF. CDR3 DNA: TGTGCCAGCTCAAACCAGATGAATACTAACTATGGCTACACCTTC.

The CDR3 region is CSVEMRVLNTEAFF. DNA of the CDR3: TGCAGCGTTGAAATGAGGGTCTTGAACACTGAAGCTTTCTTT. The V call is TRBV29-1, the J call TRBJ1-1; no clear D. The CDR3 covers 14 residues. The ends were cut back, 2 bases at V and 0 bases at J, with 10 bases in the middle. Looked up from germline, CDR1 is SQVTM and CDR2 is ANQGSEA.

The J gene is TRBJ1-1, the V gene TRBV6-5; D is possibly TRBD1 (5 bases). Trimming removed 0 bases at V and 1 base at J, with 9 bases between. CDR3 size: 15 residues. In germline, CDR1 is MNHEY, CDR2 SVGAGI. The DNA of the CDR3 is TGTGCCAGCAGTTACTCGTCACAGGCGAACACTGAAGCTTTCTTT. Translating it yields CASSYSSQANTEAFF.

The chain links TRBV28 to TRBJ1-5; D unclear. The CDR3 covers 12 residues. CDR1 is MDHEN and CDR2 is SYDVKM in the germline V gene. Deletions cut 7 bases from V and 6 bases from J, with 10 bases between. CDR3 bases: TGTGCCAGCACCTTCACCGGTCAGCCCCAGCATTTT. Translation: CASTFTGQPQHF.

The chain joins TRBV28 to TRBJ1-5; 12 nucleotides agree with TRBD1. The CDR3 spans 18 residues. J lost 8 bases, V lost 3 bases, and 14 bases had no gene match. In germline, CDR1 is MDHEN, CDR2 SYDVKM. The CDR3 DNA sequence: TGTGCCAGCAGTTTGGGGGGAGGGACAGGGGGCGACGGGGAGCCCCAGCATTTT. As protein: CASSLGGGTGGDGEPQHF. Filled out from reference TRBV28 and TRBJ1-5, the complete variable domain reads DVKVTQSSRYLVKRTGEKVFLECVQDMDHENMFWYRQDPGLGLRLIYFSYDVKMKEKGDIPEGYSVSREKKERFSLILESASTNQTSMYLCASSLGGGTGGDGEPQHFGDGTRLSIL.